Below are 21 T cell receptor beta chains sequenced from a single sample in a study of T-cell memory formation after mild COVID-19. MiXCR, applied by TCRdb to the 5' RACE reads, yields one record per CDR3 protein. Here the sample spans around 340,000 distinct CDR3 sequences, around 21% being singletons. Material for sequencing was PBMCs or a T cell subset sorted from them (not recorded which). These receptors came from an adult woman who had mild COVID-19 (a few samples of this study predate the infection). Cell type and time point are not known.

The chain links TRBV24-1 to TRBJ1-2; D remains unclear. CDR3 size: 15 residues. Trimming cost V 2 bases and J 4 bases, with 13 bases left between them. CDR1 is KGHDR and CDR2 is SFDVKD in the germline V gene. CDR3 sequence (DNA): TGTGCCACCAGTGATTCAGCGACACTTTCCTATGGCTACACCTTC. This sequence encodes CATSDSATLSYGYTF.

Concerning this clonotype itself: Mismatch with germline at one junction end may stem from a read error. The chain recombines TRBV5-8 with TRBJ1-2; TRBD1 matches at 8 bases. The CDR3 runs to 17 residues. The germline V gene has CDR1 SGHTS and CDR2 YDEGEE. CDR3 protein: CASSRLRTGSANYGHTF. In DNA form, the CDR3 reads TGTGCCAGCAGCAGGCTACGGACAGGGTCGGCTAACTATGGCCACACCTTC.

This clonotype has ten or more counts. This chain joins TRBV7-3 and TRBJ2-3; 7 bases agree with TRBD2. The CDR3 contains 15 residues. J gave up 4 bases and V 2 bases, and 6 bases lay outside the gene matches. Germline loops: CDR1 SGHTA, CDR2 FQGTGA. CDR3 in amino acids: CASSLGGEGPDTQYF. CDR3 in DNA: TGTGCCAGCAGCTTAGGGGGGGAAGGCCCAGATACGCAGTATTTT.

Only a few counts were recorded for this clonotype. The CDR3 nucleotides read TGTGCCAGCAGTTTCCCCCCCGGCATCGGGGCGAACACTGAAGCTTTCTTT. Translation: CASSFPPGIGANTEAFF. The V and J genes are TRBV12-3 or TRBV12-4 and TRBJ1-1; D is possibly TRBD1 (5 bases). V lost 3 bases and J 1 base, leaving 18 bases between the germline ends. The CDR3 covers 17 residues.

The CDR3 region is CAWGMAGNTIYF. The CDR3 bases are TGTGCCTGGGGGATGGCTGGAAACACCATATATTTT. The J gene is TRBJ1-3, the V gene TRBV30, with D uncertain. Germline V lookup: CDR1 GTSNPN, CDR2 SVGIG (reference sequence). The V gene lost 5 bases and the J gene lost 2 bases, with 7 bases spanning the gap. The CDR3 sequence is 12 residues long.

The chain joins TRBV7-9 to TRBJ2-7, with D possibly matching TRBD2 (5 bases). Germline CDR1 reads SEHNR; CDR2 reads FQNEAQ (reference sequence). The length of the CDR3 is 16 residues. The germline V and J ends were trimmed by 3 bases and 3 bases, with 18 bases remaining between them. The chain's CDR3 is CASSFLGRTSGYEQYF. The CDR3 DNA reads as TGTGCCAGCAGCTTCCTAGGACGGACTTCGGGCTACGAGCAGTACTTC.

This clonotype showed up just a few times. CDR3 amino acids: CASSNALRGIETQYF. CDR3 bases: TGTGCCAGCAGCAATGCGTTGCGGGGAATCGAGACCCAGTACTTC. The chain is built from TRBV7-9 and TRBJ2-5; the D gene is possibly TRBD2 (6 bases). V lost 5 bases and J lost 5, with 18 bases in between. CDR3 length: 15 residues. Germline V lookup: CDR1 SEHNR, CDR2 FQNEAQ (reference sequence).

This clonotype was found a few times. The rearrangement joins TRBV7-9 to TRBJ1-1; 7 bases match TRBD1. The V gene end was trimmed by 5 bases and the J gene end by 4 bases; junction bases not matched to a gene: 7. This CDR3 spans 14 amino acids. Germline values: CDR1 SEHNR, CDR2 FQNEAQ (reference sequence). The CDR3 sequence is CASSPRQGTTEAFF. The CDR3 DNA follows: TGTGCCAGCAGCCCCCGACAGGGAACCACTGAAGCTTTCTTT.

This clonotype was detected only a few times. CDR3 in DNA: TGTGCCAGCAGCGTGGGACTAGCGGGAGGGCCTCAGGATACGCAGTATTTT. Its protein product is CASSVGLAGGPQDTQYF. This chain links TRBV9 with TRBJ2-3; 16 positions agree with TRBD2. The CDR3 sequence is 17 residues long. Germline loops: CDR1 SGDLS, CDR2 YYNGEE. Trimming removed 2 bases from V and 6 bases from J; junction bases left unmatched: 6.

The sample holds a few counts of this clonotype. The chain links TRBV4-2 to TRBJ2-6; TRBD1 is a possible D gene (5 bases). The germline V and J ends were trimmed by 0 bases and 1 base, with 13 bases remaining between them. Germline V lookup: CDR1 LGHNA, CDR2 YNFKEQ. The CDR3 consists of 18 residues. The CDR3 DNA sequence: TGTGCCAGCAGCCAAGATGGGCAGGGAAGGTCTGGGGCCAACGTCCTGACTTTC. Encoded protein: CASSQDGQGRSGANVLTF.

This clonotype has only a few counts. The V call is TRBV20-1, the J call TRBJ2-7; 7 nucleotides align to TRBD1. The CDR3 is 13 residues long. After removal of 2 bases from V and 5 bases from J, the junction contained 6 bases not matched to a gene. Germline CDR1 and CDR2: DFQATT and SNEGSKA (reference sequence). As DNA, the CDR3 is TGCAGTGCTAGAACAGGGGTGAGAAACGAGCAGTACTTC. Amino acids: CSARTGVRNEQYF.

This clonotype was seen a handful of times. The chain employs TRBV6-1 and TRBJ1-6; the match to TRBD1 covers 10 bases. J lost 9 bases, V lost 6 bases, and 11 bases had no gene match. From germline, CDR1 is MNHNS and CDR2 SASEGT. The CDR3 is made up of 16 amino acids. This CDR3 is CASSADRGNRGSPLHF. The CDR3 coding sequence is TGTGCCAGCAGCGCGGACAGGGGGAATCGGGGTTCACCCCTCCACTTT.

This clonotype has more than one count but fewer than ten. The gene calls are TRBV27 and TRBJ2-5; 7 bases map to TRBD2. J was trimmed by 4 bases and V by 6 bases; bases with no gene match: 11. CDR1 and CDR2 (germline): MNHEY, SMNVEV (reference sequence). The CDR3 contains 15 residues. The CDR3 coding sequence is TGTGCCAGCAGGCCACAAATACGGGAGGTAGAGACCCAGTACTTC. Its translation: CASRPQIREVETQYF.

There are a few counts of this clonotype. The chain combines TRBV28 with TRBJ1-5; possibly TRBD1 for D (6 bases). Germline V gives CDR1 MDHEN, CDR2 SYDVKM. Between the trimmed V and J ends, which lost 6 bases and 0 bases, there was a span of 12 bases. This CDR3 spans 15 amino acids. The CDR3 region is CASSLGGPSNQPQHF. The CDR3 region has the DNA TGTGCCAGCAGCCTAGGGGGACCTAGCAATCAGCCCCAGCATTTT.

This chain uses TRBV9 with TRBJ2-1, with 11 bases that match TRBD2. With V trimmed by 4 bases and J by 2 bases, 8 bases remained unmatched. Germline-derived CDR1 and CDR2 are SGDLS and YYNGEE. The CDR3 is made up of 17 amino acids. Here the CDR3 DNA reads TGTGCCAGCAGCACCCCGACTAGCGGGGACACCTACAATGAGCAGTTCTTC. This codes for CASSTPTSGDTYNEQFF.

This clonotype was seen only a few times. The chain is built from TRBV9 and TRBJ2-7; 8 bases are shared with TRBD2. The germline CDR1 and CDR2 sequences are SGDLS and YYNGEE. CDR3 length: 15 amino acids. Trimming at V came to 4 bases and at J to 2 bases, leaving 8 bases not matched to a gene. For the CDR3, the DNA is TGTGCCAGCAGCCCCCAAGCGGGAGCTACCTACGAGCAGTACTTC. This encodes CASSPQAGATYEQYF.

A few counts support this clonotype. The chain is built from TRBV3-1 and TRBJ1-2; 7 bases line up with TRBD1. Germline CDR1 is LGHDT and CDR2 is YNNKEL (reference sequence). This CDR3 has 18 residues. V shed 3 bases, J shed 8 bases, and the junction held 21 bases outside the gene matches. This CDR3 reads CASSHTFLRTGLLRGYTF. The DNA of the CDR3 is TGTGCCAGCAGCCATACCTTCTTAAGGACAGGCCTTCTCAGGGGCTACACCTTC.

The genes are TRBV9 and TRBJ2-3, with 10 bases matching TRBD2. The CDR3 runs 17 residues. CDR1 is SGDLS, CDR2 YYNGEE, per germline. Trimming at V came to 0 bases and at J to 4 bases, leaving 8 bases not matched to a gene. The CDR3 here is CASSVVGLAGASDTQYF. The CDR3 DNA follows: TGTGCCAGCAGCGTAGTGGGTCTAGCGGGGGCATCAGATACGCAGTATTTT.

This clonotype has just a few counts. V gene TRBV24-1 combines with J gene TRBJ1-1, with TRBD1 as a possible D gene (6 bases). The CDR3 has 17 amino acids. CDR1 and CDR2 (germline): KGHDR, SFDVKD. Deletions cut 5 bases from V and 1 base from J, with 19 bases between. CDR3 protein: CATSGRGPAGANTEAFF. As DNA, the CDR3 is TGTGCCACCAGTGGGCGGGGGCCAGCAGGGGCGAACACTGAAGCTTTCTTT.

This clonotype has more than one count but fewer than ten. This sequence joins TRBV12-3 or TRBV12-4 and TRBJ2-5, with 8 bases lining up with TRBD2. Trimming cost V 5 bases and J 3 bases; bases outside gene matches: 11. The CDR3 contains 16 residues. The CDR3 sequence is CASSVGFGRAEETQYF. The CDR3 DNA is TGTGCCAGCAGTGTGGGTTTCGGGAGGGCCGAAGAGACCCAGTACTTC.

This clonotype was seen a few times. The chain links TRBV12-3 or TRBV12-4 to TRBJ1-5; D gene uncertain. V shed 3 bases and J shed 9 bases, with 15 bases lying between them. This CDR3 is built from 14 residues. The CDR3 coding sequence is TGTGCCAGCAGTTTGGGCGGGTCTGGGCTGCCCCAGCATTTT. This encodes CASSLGGSGLPQHF.